This T cell receptor beta chain was recovered during a study of T cell responses to AZD1222 COVID-19 vaccine. Broader study findings: Most donors were white British, females outnumbered males, and clonal diversity was possibly underestimated.

Method: immunoSEQ multiplex PCR; TCRdb's copy keeps in-frame clones and lacks some. The data include about 140,000 clones; the top ten clones carry about 2%. Points on this clone: Its antigen is currently unknown.

This CDR3 is 15 amino acids long. Germline CDR1 is SGHRS and CDR2 is YFSETQ. V gave up 4 bases and J gave up 0 bases, with 11 bases separating them. Sequenced input: peripheral blood. The V and J genes are TRBV5-1 and TRBJ2-4, with unresolved D. The TCR was taken from an adult in good health. The CDR3 sequence: CASSPAPQAKNIQYF. CDR3 DNA: TGCGCCAGCAGCCCGGCCCCCCAAGCCAAAAACATTCAGTACTTC. Together with reference TRBV5-1 and TRBJ2-4, the CDR3 gives the full variable domain: KAGVTQTPRYLIKTRGQQVTLSCSPISGHRSVSWYQQTPGQGLQFLFEYFSETQRNKGNFPGRFSGRQFSNSRSEMNVSTLELGDSALYLCASSPAPQAKNIQYFGAGTRLSVL.